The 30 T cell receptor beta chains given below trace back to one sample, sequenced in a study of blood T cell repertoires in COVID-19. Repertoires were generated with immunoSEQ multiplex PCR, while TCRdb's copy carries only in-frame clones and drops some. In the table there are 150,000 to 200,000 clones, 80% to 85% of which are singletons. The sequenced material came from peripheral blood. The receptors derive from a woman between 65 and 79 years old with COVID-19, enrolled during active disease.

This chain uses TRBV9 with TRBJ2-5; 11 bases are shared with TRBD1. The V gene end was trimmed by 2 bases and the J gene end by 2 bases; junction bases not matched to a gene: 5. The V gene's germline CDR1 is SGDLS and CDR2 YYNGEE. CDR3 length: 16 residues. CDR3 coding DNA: TGTGCCAGCAGCGTGTGGGACAGGGGGGGTCAAGAGACCCAGTACTTC. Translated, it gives CASSVWDRGGQETQYF.

CDR3 loop: CASTGLANPVPGELFF. The CDR3 coding sequence is TGTGCCAGCACTGGACTAGCCAATCCAGTCCCCGGGGAGCTGTTTTTT. The chain joins TRBV3-1 (or the pseudogene TRBV3-2) to TRBJ2-2, with 8 nucleotides matching TRBD2. Trimming removed 7 bases from V and 6 bases from J; junction bases left unmatched: 13. Germline V gene lookup returns CDR1 LGHDT and CDR2 YNNKEL (reference sequence). CDR3 length: 16 residues.

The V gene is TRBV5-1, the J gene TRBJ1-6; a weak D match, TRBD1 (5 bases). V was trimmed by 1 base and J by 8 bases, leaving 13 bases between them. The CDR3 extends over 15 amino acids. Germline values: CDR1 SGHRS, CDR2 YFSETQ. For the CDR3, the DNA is TGCGCCAGCAGCTTGACTCCAACAGGAGATTCACCCCTCCACTTT. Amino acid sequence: CASSLTPTGDSPLHF.

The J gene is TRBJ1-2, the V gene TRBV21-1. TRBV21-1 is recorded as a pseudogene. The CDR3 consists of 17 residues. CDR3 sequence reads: CASSKEIGPPEGYGYTF. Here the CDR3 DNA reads TGTGCCAGCAGCAAAGAAATCGGGCCACCGGAGGGGTATGGCTACACCTTC.

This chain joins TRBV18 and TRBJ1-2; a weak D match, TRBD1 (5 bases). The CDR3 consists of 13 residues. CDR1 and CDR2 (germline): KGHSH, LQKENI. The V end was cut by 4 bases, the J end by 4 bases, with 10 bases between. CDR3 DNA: TGTGCCAGCTCACGGGGCTCCGCCTATGGCTACACCTTC. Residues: CASSRGSAYGYTF.

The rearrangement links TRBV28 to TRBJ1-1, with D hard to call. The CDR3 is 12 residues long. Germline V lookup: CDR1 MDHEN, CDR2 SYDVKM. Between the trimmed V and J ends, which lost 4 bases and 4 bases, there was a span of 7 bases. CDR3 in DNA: TGTGCCAGCAGTTCCCCCGGCACTGAAGCTTTCTTT. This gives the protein CASSSPGTEAFF.

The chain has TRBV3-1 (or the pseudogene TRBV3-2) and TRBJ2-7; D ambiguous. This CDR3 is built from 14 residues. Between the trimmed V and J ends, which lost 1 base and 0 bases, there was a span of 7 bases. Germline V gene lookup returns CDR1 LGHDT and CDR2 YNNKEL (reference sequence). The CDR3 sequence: CASSQGLSSYEQYF. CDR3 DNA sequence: TGTGCCAGCAGCCAAGGCCTTAGCTCCTACGAGCAGTACTTC.

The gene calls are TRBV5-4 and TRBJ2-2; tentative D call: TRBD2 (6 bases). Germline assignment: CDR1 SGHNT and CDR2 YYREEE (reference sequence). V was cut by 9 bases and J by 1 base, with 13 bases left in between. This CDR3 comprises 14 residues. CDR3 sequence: CATAWRENTGELFF. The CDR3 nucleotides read TGTGCCACCGCGTGGCGGGAGAACACCGGGGAGCTGTTTTTT. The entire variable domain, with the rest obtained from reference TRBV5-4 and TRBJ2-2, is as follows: ETGVTQSPTHLIKTRGQQVTLRCSSQSGHNTVSWYQQALGQGPQFIFQYYREEENGRGNFPPRFSGLQFPNYSSELNVNALELDDSALYLCATAWRENTGELFFGEGSRLTVL.

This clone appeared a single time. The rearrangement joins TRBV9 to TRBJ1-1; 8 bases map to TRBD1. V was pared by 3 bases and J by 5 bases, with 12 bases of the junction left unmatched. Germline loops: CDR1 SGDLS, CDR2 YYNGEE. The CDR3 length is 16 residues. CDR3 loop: CASSADPGGAGTEAFF. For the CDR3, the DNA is TGTGCCAGCAGCGCCGACCCAGGGGGCGCGGGAACTGAAGCTTTCTTT. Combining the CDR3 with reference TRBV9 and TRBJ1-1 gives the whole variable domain DSGVTQTPKHLITATGQRVTLRCSPRSGDLSVYWYQQSLDQGLQFLIQYYNGEERAKGNILERFSAQQFPDLHSELNLSSLELGDSALYFCASSADPGGAGTEAFFGQGTRLTVV.

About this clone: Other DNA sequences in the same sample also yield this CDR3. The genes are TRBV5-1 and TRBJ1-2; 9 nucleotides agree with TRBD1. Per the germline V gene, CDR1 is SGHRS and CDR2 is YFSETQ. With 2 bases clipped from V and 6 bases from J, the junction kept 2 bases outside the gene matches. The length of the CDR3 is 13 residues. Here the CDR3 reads CASSLGTGHGYTF. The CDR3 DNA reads TGCGCCAGCAGCTTAGGGACAGGGCATGGCTACACCTTC.

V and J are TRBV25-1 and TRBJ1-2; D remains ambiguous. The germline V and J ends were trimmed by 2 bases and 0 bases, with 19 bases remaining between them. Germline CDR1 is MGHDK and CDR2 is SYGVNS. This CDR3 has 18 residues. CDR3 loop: CASSEIGATSRPNYGYTF. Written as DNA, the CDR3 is TGTGCCAGCAGTGAAATAGGAGCTACCTCACGTCCTAACTATGGCTACACCTTC.

The CDR3 nucleotides are TGTGCCAGCAGCGCTCAGGGGCAGACCTATGGCTACACCTTC. It codes for CASSAQGQTYGYTF. This chain links TRBV9 with TRBJ1-2, with a weak D call TRBD1 (6 bases). The CDR3 is made up of 14 amino acids. V lost 3 bases to trimming and J lost 4 bases, with 13 bases between them. The germline V gene has CDR1 SGDLS and CDR2 YYNGEE.

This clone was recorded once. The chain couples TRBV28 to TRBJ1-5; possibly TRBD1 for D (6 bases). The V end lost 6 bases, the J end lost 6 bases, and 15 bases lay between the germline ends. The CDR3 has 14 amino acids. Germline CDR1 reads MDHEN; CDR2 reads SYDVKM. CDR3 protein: CASSGGGGFQPQHF. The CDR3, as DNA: TGTGCCAGCAGCGGGGGGGGCGGGTTTCAGCCCCAGCATTTT.

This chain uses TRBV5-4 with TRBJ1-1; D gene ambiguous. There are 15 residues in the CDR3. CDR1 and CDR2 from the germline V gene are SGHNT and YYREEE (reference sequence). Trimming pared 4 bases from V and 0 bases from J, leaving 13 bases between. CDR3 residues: CASSPAGLMNTEAFF. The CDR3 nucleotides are TGTGCCAGCAGCCCGGCGGGCCTAATGAACACTGAAGCTTTCTTT.

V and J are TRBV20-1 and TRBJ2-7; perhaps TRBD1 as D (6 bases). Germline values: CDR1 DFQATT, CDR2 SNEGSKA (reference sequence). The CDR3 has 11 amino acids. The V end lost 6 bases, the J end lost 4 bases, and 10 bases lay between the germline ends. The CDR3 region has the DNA TGCAGTGCAAGGACAGCTTACGAGCAGTACTTC. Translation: CSARTAYEQYF.

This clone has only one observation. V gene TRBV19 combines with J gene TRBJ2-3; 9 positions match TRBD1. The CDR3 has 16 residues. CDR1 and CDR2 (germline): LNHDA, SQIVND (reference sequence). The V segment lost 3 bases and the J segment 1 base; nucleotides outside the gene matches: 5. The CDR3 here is CASSMNRGLGTDTQYF. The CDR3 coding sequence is TGTGCCAGTAGTATGAACAGGGGGCTGGGCACAGATACGCAGTATTTT. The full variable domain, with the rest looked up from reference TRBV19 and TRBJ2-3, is DGGITQSPKYLFRKEGQNVTLSCEQNLNHDAMYWYRQDPGQGLRLIYYSQIVNDFQKGDIAEGYSVSREKKESFPLTVTSAQKNPTAFYLCASSMNRGLGTDTQYFGPGTRLTVL.

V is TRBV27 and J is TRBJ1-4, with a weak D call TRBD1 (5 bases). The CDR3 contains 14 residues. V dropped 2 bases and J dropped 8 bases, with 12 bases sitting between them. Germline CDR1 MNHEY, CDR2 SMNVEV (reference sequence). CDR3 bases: TGTGCCAGCAGTTTAGGGGTCAGGGTGGAAAAACTGTTTTTT. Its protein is CASSLGVRVEKLFF.

In DNA form, the CDR3 reads TGTGCCAGCAGTCTGTACGAGCAGTACGTC. It is translated as CASSLYEQYV. This chain joins TRBV2 and TRBJ2-7; D gene uncertain. CDR3 size: 10 residues. CDR1 is SNHLY, CDR2 FYNNEI, per germline. Trimming shortened V by 5 bases and J by 4 bases, and 3 bases separated the two germline ends.

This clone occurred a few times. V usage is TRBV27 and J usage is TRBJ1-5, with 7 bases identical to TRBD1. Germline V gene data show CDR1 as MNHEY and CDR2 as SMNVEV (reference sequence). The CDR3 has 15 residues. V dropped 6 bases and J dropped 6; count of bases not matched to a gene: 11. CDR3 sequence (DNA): TGTGCCAGCAGAGGCACAGGGGCGCGCAGTCAGCCCCAGCATTTT. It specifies CASRGTGARSQPQHF.

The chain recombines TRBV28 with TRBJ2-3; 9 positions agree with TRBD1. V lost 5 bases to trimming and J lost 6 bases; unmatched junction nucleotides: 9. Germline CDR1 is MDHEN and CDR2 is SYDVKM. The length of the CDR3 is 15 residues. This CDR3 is CASSPGTGWGDTQYF. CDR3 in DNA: TGTGCCAGCAGTCCCGGGACAGGGTGGGGGGATACGCAGTATTTT.

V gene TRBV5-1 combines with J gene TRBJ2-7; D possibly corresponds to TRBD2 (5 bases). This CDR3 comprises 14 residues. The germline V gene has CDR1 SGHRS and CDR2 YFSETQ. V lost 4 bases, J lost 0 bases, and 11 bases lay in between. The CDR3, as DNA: TGCGCCAGCAGCCCGGGGTGGAGCTCCTACGAGCAGTACTTC. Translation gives CASSPGWSSYEQYF. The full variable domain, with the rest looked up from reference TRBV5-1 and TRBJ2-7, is KAGVTQTPRYLIKTRGQQVTLSCSPISGHRSVSWYQQTPGQGLQFLFEYFSETQRNKGNFPGRFSGRQFSNSRSEMNVSTLELGDSALYLCASSPGWSSYEQYFGPGTRLTVT.

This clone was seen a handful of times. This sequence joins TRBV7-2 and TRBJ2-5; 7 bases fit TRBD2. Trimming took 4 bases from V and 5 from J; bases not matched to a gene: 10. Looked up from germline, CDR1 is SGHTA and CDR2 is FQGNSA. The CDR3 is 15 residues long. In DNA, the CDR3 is TGTGCCAGCAGCTCTAGCGGTAAAGTAGGGGAGACCCAGTACTTC. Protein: CASSSSGKVGETQYF.

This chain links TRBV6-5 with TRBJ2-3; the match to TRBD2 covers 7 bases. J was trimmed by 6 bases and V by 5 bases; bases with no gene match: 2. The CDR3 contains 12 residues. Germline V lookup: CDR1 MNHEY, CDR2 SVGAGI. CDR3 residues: CASSLGGDTQYF. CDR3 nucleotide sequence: TGTGCCAGCAGTCTCGGGGGGGATACGCAGTATTTT.

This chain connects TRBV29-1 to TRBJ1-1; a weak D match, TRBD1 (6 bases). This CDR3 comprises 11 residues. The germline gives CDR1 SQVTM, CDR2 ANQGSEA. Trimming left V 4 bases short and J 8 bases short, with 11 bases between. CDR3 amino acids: CSVALGTEAFF. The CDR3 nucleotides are TGCAGCGTTGCGCTGGGGACAGAAGCTTTCTTT.

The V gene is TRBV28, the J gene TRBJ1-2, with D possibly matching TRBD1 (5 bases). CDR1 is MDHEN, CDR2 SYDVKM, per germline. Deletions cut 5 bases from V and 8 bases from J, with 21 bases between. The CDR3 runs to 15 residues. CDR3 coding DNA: TGTGCCAGCAGTCCTCTCACGCGGGACCGGGGAGGCTACACCTTC. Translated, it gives CASSPLTRDRGGYTF.

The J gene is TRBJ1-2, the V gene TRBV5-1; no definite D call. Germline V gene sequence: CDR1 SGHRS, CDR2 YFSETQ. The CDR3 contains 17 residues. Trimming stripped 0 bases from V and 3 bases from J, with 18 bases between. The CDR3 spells CASSLAGRLSRDYGYTF. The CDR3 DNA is TGCGCCAGCAGCTTGGCGGGTCGACTCAGTCGGGACTATGGCTACACCTTC.

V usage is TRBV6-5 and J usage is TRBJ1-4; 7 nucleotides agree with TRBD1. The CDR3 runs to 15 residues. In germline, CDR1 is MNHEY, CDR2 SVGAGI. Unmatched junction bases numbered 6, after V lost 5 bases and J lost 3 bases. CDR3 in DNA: TGTGCCAGCAGTCCAGGGGGGTGGGCTAATGAAAAACTGTTTTTT. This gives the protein CASSPGGWANEKLFF.

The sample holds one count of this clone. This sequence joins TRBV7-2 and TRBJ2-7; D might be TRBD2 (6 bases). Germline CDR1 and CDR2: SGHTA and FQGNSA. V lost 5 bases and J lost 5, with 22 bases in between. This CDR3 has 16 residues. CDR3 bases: TGTGCCAGCAGCCCCCGCGGAACCCGGGGAGGCCACGAGCAGTACTTC. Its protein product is CASSPRGTRGGHEQYF. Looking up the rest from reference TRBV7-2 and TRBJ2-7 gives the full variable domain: GAGVSQSPSNKVTEKGKDVELRCDPISGHTALYWYRQSLGQGLEFLIYFQGNSAPDKSGLPSDRFSAERTGGSVSTLTIQRTQQEDSAVYLCASSPRGTRGGHEQYFGPGTRLTVT.

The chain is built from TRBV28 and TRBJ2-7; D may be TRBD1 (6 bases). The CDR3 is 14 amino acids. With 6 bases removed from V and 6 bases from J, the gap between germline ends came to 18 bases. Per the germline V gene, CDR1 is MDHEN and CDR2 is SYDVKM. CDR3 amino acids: CASRYTGRGREQYF. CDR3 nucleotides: TGTGCCAGCAGGTACACAGGGAGAGGTCGCGAGCAGTACTTC.

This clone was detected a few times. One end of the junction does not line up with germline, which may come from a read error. The chain's CDR3 is CASSRPPQGAEF. CDR3 in DNA: TGTGCCAGCAGTCGCCCCCCACAGGGGGCTGAGTTC. The chain recombines TRBV6-5 with TRBJ2-7, with 9 bases identical to TRBD1. This CDR3 has 12 residues. The germline V gene encodes CDR1 MNHEY and CDR2 SVGAGI.